One and the same sample provided the 20 T cell receptor beta chains below, sequenced in a study of T cell changes during pregnancy in multiple sclerosis. Here immunoSEQ multiplex PCR was the method, and the copy in TCRdb shows in-frame clones only, minus some. Of tens of thousands of clones in the sample, under 95% were seen once. Sequenced here: peripheral blood, sampled in the second trimester of pregnancy. The receptors here all came from a female donor with multiple sclerosis, enrolled in a pregnancy study.

This clone was detected only once. This chain uses TRBV27 with TRBJ1-1; weak D call: TRBD1 (5 bases). This CDR3 has 13 amino acids. V lost 7 bases to trimming and J lost 5 bases, with 14 bases between them. The germline gives CDR1 MNHEY, CDR2 SMNVEV (reference sequence). This CDR3 is CASKLGGGTEAFF. As DNA, the CDR3 is TGTGCCAGCAAACTCGGGGGAGGAACTGAAGCTTTCTTT.

V and J are TRBV5-4 and TRBJ1-4; 10 positions match TRBD1. V dropped 4 bases and J dropped 4; count of bases not matched to a gene: 4. Per germline, CDR1 SGHNT and CDR2 YYREEE (reference sequence). The CDR3 extends over 15 amino acids. CDR3 protein: CASSGWTGGNEKLFF. In DNA, the CDR3 is TGTGCCAGCAGCGGATGGACAGGGGGTAATGAAAAACTGTTTTTT.

This clone was recorded many times. The V and J genes are TRBV4-3 and TRBJ2-3; no reliable D call. Germline lookup yields CDR1 LGHNA and CDR2 YSLEER. The length of the CDR3 is 17 residues. V dropped 2 bases and J dropped 2 bases, with 17 bases sitting between them. The CDR3 region has the DNA TGCGCCAGCAGCCAACGCTATAGTGAGATTCTCACAGATACGCAGTATTTT. Amino acids: CASSQRYSEILTDTQYF.

The rearrangement links TRBV6-4 to TRBJ2-3, with 15 bases lining up with TRBD2. Germline V CDR1 and CDR2: MRHNA, SNTAGT. The CDR3 covers 16 residues. After removal of 2 bases from V and 4 bases from J, the junction contained 1 base not matched to a gene. The CDR3 sequence is CASSDGLAGGPDTQYF. The CDR3 DNA sequence: TGTGCCAGCAGTGACGGACTAGCGGGGGGGCCAGATACGCAGTATTTT.

The table lists this clone with a count of one. The gene calls are TRBV2 and TRBJ1-5, with a possible D match to TRBD1 (6 bases). The V and J ends lost 5 bases and 6 bases respectively, with 17 bases between them. From germline, CDR1 is SNHLY and CDR2 FYNNEI. This CDR3 is 15 amino acids long. The CDR3 loop reads CASSRDRRVSQPQHF. The CDR3 bases are TGTGCCAGCAGTCGAGACAGGCGAGTAAGTCAGCCCCAGCATTTT.

The gene calls are TRBV5-1 and TRBJ1-3; D is undetermined. Germline CDR1 SGHRS, CDR2 YFSETQ. The CDR3 sequence is 19 residues long. V was cut by 6 bases and J by 0 bases, with 25 bases left in between. In DNA, the CDR3 is TGCGCCAGCACCCTTTATGTGGCCACAGATCTGGTCTCTGGAAACACCATATATTTT. It is translated as CASTLYVATDLVSGNTIYF.

In this sample, this clone turned up a few times. The CDR3 spells CASSRRDLNTEAFF. CDR3 nucleotides: TGTGCCAGTAGTCGGAGGGACTTGAACACTGAAGCTTTCTTT. The V gene is TRBV19, the J gene TRBJ1-1, with TRBD1 as a possible D gene (5 bases). The CDR3 consists of 14 residues. Trimming stripped 5 bases from V and 0 bases from J, with 10 bases between. The germline V gene encodes CDR1 LNHDA and CDR2 SQIVND (reference sequence).

The V and J genes are TRBV27 and TRBJ2-1; D is possibly TRBD2 (6 bases). The V end lost 2 bases, the J end lost 3 bases, and 11 bases lay between the germline ends. Germline V gene lookup returns CDR1 MNHEY and CDR2 SMNVEV (reference sequence). The CDR3 contains 15 residues. This CDR3 is CASSLGGLYYNEQFF. The CDR3 nucleotides are TGTGCCAGCAGTTTAGGGGGGTTGTACTACAATGAGCAGTTCTTC.

This chain connects TRBV19 to TRBJ2-2; weak D call: TRBD2 (5 bases). Germline assignment: CDR1 LNHDA and CDR2 SQIVND (reference sequence). V was trimmed by 5 bases and J by 3 bases, leaving 13 bases between them. The CDR3 runs to 15 residues. CDR3 in amino acids: CASSPPTGYTGELFF. The CDR3, as DNA: TGTGCCAGTAGTCCTCCCACGGGGTACACCGGGGAGCTGTTTTTT.

This chain connects TRBV29-1 to TRBJ2-7; weak D call: TRBD2 (6 bases). This CDR3 is built from 13 residues. V gave up 6 bases and J gave up 5 bases, with 17 bases separating them. Germline V CDR1 and CDR2: SQVTM, ANQGSEA. DNA of the CDR3: TGCAGCGTGCGGGGACTGCTCTTCCACGAGCAGTACTTC. Residues: CSVRGLLFHEQYF.

V and J are TRBV5-6 and TRBJ2-1; 7 nucleotides line up with TRBD1. Germline CDR1 and CDR2: SGHDT and YYEEEE. The junction had 3 bases not matched to a gene; V was cut back by 3 bases and J by 0 bases. There are 15 residues in the CDR3. CDR3 bases: TGTGCCAGCAGCTCGGACAGGCGCTCCTACAATGAGCAGTTCTTC. It codes for CASSSDRRSYNEQFF.

V usage is TRBV2 and J usage is TRBJ1-6; 8 bases map to TRBD1. Germline V gene data show CDR1 as SNHLY and CDR2 as FYNNEI. The CDR3 is made up of 15 amino acids. Trimming took 2 bases from V and 9 from J; bases not matched to a gene: 6. In DNA form, the CDR3 reads TGTGCCAGCAGTGAAACGGCCAGGGGGCCTTCACCCCTCCACTTT. Protein: CASSETARGPSPLHF.

The J gene is TRBJ1-2, the V gene TRBV4-3, with D maybe TRBD1 (5 bases). The CDR3 contains 15 residues. CDR1 is LGHNA and CDR2 is YSLEER in the germline V gene. V lost 4 bases to trimming and J lost 5 bases, with 17 bases between them. CDR3 DNA sequence: TGCGCCAGCAGCCCTTACTCGACAGTACAGTATGGCTACACCTTC. Protein sequence: CASSPYSTVQYGYTF.

The genes are TRBV29-1 and TRBJ2-1; D may be TRBD2 (6 bases). Germline V gene lookup returns CDR1 SQVTM and CDR2 ANQGSEA. V was pared by 7 bases and J by 6 bases, with 13 bases between. The length of the CDR3 is 12 residues. CDR3 sequence (DNA): TGCAGCGCCACGGGCGGGGTCAATGAGCAGTTCTTC. Translating it yields CSATGGVNEQFF.

V and J are TRBV28 and TRBJ1-2; TRBD1 agrees at 9 bases. This CDR3 spans 14 amino acids. CDR1 and CDR2 (germline): MDHEN, SYDVKM. V was clipped by 5 bases and J by 8 bases; unmatched bases: 9. CDR3 nucleotide sequence: TGTGCCAGCAGTCTCATACAGGGGGCGCGGGGCTACACCTTC. It translates to CASSLIQGARGYTF.

The gene calls are TRBV30 and TRBJ2-6, with D possibly matching TRBD1 (6 bases). V was cut by 1 base and J by 0 bases, with 13 bases left in between. This CDR3 is 17 amino acids long. Germline CDR1 reads GTSNPN; CDR2 reads SVGIG (reference sequence). CDR3 residues: CAWSGAGTTSGANVLTF. In DNA form, the CDR3 reads TGTGCCTGGAGTGGGGCAGGGACAACCTCTGGGGCCAACGTCCTGACTTTC. The complete variable domain, with remaining parts taken from reference TRBV30 and TRBJ2-6, reads SQTIHQWPATLVQPVGSPLSLECTVEGTSNPNLYWYRQAAGRGLQLLFYSVGIGQISSEVPQNLSASRPQDRQFILSSKKLLLSDSGFYLCAWSGAGTTSGANVLTFGAGSRLTVL.

This chain connects TRBV10-1 to TRBJ2-2; 10 bases align to TRBD2. The germline V gene encodes CDR1 WNHNN and CDR2 SYGVQD (reference sequence). The CDR3 consists of 20 residues. V lost 4 bases, J lost 3 bases, and 17 bases stayed unmatched. As DNA, the CDR3 is TGCGCCAGCAGTGTAGCTGGAACAGGAGGTAGCGGGGGGCACACCGGGGAGCTGTTTTTT. Protein sequence: CASSVAGTGGSGGHTGELFF.

V is TRBV5-1 and J is TRBJ2-2; D is undetermined. This CDR3 has 14 amino acids. Germline CDR1 is SGHRS and CDR2 is YFSETQ. Trimming took 4 bases from V and 3 from J, leaving 10 bases between them. The CDR3 loop reads CASSPGTDTGELFF. As DNA, the CDR3 is TGCGCCAGCAGCCCAGGTACGGACACCGGGGAGCTGTTTTTT.

V gene TRBV7-2 combines with J gene TRBJ1-2, with D possibly being TRBD1 (5 bases). This CDR3 region has 13 residues. Per germline, CDR1 SGHTA and CDR2 FQGNSA. Trimming took 7 bases from V and 2 from J, leaving 11 bases between them. CDR3 sequence: CASTPRGNYGYTF. For the CDR3, the DNA is TGTGCCAGCACCCCACGGGGGAACTATGGCTACACCTTC.

The chain combines TRBV7-2 with TRBJ2-2; TRBD1 agrees at 8 bases. The CDR3 totals 15 residues. After removal of 5 bases from V and 5 bases from J, the junction contained 7 bases not matched to a gene. Germline V gene data show CDR1 as SGHTA and CDR2 as FQGNSA. The CDR3 loop is CASSQAGGLTGELFF. In DNA form, the CDR3 reads TGTGCCAGCAGCCAGGCAGGGGGCTTAACCGGGGAGCTGTTTTTT.